These T cell receptor beta chains were read from a single sample in a study of blood T cells in healthy people across ages. One entry per CDR3 protein results from TCRdb running MiXCR on the 5' RACE reads. The data contain some 730,000 distinct CDR3 sequences, about 24% of them singletons. The sample was blood. These receptors all stem from a man aged 65 to 85 in good health. The CDR3 runs from the conserved cysteine through the conserved F or W. D genes are given only for firm matches. Size is omitted from some rows. Given values are once, few, many or a class for expanded clones.

V	D	size	J	DNA	CDR3
TRBV7-9	NA	few	TRBJ2-3	TGTGCCAGCAGGAGGACAGTTCCAGATACGCAGTATTTT	CASRRTVPDTQYF
TRBV12-3/TRBV12-4	NA	few	TRBJ1-2	TGTGCCAGCAGTGGACAGTTAGCTAACTATGGCTACACCTTC	CASSGQLANYGYTF
TRBV6-1	NA	few	TRBJ2-1	TGTGCCAGCTTGGACGGGGGGCCGTACAATGAGCAGTTCTTC	CASLDGGPYNEQFF
TRBV9	NA	few	TRBJ2-2	TGTGCCAGCCAGCAGGCCCTAGGAAACACCGGGGAGCTGTTTTTT	CASQQALGNTGELFF
TRBV5-6	TRBD1	NA	TRBJ1-1	TGTGCCAGCAGCGCCGACAGGGGAATGGGCACTGAAGCTTTCTTT	CASSADRGMGTEAFF
TRBV12-3/TRBV12-4	NA	few	TRBJ2-1	TGTGCCAGCAGCCCCCCCAGGAGGGGGCCTTACAATGAGCAGTTCTTC	CASSPPRRGPYNEQFF
TRBV20-1	NA	few	TRBJ1-1	TGCAGTGCAGGGCTAGGGGCTGATGAAGCTTTCTTT	CSAGLGADEAFF
TRBV5-1	NA	few	TRBJ2-5	TGCGCCAGCAGCGGCCTAATTGCTAGCTTACAAGAGACCCAGTACTTC	CASSGLIASLQETQYF
TRBV29-1	NA	NA	TRBJ1-2	TGCAGCGTTGACCCTGGGGCAGGGTATGGCTACACCTTC	CSVDPGAGYGYTF
TRBV6-5	NA	few	TRBJ1-5	TGTGCCAGCAGTTACTCGGGGGAAGGCAATCAGCCCCAGCATTTT	CASSYSGEGNQPQHF
TRBV18	TRBD2	few	TRBJ2-7	TGTGCCAGCTCATCAAAGGGAGGGGCGTTGGACGAGCAGTACTTC	CASSSKGGALDEQYF